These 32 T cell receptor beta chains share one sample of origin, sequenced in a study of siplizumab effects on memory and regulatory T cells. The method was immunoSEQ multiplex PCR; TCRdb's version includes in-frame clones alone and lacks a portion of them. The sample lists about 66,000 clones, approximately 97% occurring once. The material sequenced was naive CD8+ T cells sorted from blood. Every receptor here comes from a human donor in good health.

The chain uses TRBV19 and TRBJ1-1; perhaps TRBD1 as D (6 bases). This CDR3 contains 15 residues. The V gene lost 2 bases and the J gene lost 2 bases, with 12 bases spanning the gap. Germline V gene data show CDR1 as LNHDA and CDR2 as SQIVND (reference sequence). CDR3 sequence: CASSITSRGNTEAFF. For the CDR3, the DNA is TGTGCCAGTAGTATAACGTCCAGGGGAAACACTGAAGCTTTCTTT.

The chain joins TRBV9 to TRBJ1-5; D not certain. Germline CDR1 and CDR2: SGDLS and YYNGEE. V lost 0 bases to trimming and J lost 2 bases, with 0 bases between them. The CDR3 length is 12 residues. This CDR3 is CASSVGNQPQHF. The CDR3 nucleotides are TGTGCCAGCAGCGTAGGCAATCAGCCCCAGCATTTT.

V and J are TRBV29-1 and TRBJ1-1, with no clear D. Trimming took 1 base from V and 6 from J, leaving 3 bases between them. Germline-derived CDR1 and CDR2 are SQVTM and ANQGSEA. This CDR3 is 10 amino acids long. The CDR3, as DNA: TGCAGCGTTGAAGGAGCTGAAGCTTTCTTT. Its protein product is CSVEGAEAFF.

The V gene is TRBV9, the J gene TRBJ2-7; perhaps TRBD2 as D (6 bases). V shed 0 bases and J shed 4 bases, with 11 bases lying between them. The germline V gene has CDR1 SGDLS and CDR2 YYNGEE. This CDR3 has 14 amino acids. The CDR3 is CASSVALGGYEQYF. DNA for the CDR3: TGTGCCAGCAGCGTAGCGCTCGGGGGTTACGAGCAGTACTTC.

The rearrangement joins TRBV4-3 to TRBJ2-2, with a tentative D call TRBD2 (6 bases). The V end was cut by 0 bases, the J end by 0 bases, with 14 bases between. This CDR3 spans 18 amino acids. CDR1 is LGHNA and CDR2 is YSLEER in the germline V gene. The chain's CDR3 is CASSQDRETYTNTGELFF. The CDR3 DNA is TGCGCCAGCAGCCAAGATCGGGAGACTTATACGAACACCGGGGAGCTGTTTTTT.

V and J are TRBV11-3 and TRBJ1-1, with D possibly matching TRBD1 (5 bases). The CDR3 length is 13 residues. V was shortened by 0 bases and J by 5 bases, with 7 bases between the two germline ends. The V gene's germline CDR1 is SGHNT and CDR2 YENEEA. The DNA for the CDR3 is TGTGCCAGCAGCTTAGATCCAGGGACTGAAGCTTTCTTT. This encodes CASSLDPGTEAFF.

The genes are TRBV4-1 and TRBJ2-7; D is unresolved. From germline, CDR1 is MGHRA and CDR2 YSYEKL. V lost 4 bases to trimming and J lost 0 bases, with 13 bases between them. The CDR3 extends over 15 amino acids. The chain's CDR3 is CASSPEGLSSYEQYF. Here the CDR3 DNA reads TGCGCCAGCAGCCCCGAAGGGCTGAGCTCCTACGAGCAGTACTTC.

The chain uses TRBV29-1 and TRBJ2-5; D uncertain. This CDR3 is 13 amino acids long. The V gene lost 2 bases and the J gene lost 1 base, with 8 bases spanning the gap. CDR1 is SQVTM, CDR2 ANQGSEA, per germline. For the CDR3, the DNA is TGCAGCGTTGAAAACCGGGTCCAAGAGACCCAGTACTTC. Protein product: CSVENRVQETQYF.

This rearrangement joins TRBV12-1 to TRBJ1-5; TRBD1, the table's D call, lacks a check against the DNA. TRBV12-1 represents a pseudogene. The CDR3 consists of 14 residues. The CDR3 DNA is TGTGCCAGGGAAGACAGGGAAGTCGGTCAGCCCCAGCATTTT. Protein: CAREDREVGQPQHF.

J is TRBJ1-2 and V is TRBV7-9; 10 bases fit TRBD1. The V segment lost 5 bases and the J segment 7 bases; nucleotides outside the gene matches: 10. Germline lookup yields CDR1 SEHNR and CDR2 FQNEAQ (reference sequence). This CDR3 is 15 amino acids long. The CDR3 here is CASSPPGTGVSGYTF. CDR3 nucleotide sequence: TGTGCCAGCAGCCCCCCCGGGACAGGGGTGTCTGGCTACACCTTC.

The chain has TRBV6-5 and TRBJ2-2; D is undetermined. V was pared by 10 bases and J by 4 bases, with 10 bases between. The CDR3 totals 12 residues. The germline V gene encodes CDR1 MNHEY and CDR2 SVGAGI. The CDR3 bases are TGTGCCACCCTTAGATCCACCGGGGAGCTGTTTTTT. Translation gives CATLRSTGELFF.

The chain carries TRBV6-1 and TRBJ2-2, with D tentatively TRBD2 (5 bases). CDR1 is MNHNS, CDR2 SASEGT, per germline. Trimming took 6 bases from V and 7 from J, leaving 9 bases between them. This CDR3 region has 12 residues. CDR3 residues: CASRRENGELFF. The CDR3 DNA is TGTGCCAGCAGGAGGGAAAACGGGGAGCTGTTTTTT.

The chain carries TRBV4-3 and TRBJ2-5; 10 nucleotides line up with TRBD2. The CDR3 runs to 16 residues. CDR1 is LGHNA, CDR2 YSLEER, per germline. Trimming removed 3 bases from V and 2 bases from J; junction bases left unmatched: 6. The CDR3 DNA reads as TGCGCCAGCAGCCAGGAACTAGCGGGGAATCAAGAGACCCAGTACTTC. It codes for CASSQELAGNQETQYF.

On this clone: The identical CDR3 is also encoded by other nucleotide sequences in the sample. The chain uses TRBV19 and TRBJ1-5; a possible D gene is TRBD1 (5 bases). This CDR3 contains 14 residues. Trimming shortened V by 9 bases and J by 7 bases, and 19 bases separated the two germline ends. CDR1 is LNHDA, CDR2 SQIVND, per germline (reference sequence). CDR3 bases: TGTGCCAGCAGCGAGGACACCCGAGGACAGCCCCAGCATTTT. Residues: CASSEDTRGQPQHF.

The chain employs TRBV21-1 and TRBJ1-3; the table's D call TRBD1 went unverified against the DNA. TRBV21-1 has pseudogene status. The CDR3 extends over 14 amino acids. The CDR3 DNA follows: TGTGCCAGCGCCTACCTTGGGGCTAGTAACACCATATATTTT. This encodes CASAYLGASNTIYF.

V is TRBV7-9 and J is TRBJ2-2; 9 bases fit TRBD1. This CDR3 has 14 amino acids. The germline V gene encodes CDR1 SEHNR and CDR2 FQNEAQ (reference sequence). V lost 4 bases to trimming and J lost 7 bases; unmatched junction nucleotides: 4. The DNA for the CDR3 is TGTGCCAGCAGCTCGGGACAGGGCATCGGGGAGCTGTTTTTT. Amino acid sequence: CASSSGQGIGELFF.

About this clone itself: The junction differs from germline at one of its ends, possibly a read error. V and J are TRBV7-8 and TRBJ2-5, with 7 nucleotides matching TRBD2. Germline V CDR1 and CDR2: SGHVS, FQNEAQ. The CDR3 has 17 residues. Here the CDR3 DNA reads TGTGCCAGCAGCTTAGACGCCCAGCGGGACCCGCAAGAAACCCAGTACTTC. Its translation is CASSLDAQRDPQETQYF.

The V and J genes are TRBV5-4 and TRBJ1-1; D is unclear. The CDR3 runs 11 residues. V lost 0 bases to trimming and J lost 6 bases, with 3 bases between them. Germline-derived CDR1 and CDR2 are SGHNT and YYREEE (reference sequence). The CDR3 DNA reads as TGTGCCAGCAGCTTGGGGGCTGAAGCTTTCTTT. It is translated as CASSLGAEAFF. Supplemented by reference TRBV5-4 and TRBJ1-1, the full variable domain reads ETGVTQSPTHLIKTRGQQVTLRCSSQSGHNTVSWYQQALGQGPQFIFQYYREEENGRGNFPPRFSGLQFPNYSSELNVNALELDDSALYLCASSLGAEAFFGQGTRLTVV.

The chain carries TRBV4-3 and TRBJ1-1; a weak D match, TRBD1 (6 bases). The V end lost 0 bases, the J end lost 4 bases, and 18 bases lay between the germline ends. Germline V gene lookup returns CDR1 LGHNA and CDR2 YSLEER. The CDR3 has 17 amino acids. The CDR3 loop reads CASSQDRDMRGRTEAFF. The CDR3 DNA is TGCGCCAGCAGCCAAGATCGGGACATGAGGGGCCGCACTGAAGCTTTCTTT.

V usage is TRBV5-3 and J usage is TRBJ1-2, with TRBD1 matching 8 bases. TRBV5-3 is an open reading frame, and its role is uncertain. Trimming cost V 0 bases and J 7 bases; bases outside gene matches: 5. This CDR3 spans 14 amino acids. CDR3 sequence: CARSLVGQVPGYTF. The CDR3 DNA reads TGTGCCAGAAGCTTGGTGGGACAGGTCCCTGGCTACACCTTC.

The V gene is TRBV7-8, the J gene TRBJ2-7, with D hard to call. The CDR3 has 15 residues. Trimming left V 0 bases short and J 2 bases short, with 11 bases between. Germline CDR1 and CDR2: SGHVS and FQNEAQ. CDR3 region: CASSLAPGPAYEQYF. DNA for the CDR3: TGTGCCAGCAGCTTAGCCCCCGGGCCAGCCTACGAGCAGTACTTC.

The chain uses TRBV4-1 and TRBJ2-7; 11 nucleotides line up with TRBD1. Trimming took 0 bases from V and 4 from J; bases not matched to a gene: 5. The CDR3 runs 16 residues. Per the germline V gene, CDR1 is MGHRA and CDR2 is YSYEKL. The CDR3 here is CASSQDNGQGAYEQYF. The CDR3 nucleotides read TGCGCCAGCAGCCAAGATAATGGACAGGGGGCTTACGAGCAGTACTTC.

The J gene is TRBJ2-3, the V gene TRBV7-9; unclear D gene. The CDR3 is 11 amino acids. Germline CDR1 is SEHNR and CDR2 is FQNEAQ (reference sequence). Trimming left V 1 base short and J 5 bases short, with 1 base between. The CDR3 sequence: CASSLEDTQYF. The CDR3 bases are TGTGCCAGCAGCTTAGAAGATACGCAGTATTTT. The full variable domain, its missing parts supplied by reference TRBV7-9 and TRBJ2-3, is DTGVSQNPRHKITKRGQNVTFRCDPISEHNRLYWYRQTLGQGPEFLTYFQNEAQLEKSRLLSDRFSAERPKGSFSTLEIQRTEQGDSAMYLCASSLEDTQYFGPGTRLTVL.

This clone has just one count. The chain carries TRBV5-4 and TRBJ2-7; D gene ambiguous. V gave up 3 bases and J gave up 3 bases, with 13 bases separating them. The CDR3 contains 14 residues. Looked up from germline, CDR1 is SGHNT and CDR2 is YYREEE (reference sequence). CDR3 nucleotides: TGTGCCAGCAGCTGGGTTGACAACAACTACGAGCAGTACTTC. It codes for CASSWVDNNYEQYF.

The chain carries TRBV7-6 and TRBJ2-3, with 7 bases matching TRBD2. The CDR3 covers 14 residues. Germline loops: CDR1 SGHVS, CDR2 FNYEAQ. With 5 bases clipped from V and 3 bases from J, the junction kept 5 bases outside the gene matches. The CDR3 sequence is CASSLLAETDTQYF. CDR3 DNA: TGTGCCAGCAGCCTGCTAGCGGAAACAGATACGCAGTATTTT. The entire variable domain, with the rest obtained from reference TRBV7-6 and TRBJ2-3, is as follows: GAGVSQSPRYKVTKRGQDVALRCDPISGHVSLYWYRQALGQGPEFLTYFNYEAQQDKSGLPNDRFSAERPEGSISTLTIQRTEQRDSAMYRCASSLLAETDTQYFGPGTRLTVL.

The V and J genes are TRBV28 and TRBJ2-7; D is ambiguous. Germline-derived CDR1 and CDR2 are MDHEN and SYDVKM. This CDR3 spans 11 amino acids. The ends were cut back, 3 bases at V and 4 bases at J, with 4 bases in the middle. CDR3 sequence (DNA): TGTGCCAGCAGTTTCGGATACGAGCAGTACTTC. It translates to CASSFGYEQYF.

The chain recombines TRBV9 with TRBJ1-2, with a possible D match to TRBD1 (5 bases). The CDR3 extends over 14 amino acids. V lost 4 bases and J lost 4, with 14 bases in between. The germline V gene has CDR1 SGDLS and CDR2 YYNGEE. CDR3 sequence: CASSSQTATYGYTF. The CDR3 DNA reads TGTGCCAGCAGCTCACAGACAGCGACCTATGGCTACACCTTC. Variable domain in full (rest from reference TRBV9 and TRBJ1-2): DSGVTQTPKHLITATGQRVTLRCSPRSGDLSVYWYQQSLDQGLQFLIQYYNGEERAKGNILERFSAQQFPDLHSELNLSSLELGDSALYFCASSSQTATYGYTFGSGTRLTVV.

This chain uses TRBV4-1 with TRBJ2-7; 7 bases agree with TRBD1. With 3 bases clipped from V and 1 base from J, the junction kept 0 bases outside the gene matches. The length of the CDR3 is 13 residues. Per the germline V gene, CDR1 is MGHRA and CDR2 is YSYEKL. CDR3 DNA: TGCGCCAGCAGCCAGACAGGGTCCTACGAGCAGTACTTC. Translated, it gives CASSQTGSYEQYF.

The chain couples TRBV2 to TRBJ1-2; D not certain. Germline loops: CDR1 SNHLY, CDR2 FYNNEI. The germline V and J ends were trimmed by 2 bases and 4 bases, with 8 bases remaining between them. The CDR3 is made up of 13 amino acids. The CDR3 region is CASSESKTYGYTF. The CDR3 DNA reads TGTGCCAGCAGTGAAAGCAAGACCTATGGCTACACCTTC.

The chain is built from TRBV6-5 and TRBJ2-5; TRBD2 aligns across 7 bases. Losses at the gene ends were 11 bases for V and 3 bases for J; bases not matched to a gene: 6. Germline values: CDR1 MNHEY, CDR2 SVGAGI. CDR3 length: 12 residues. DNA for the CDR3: TGTGCCGTTCGGGGAGGGAAAGAGACCCAGTACTTC. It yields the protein CAVRGGKETQYF.

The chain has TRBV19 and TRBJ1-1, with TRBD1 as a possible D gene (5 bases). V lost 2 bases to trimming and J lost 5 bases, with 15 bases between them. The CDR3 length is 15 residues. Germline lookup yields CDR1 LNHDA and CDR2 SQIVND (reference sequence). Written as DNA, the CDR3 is TGTGCCAGTAGTATATCCGGTACAGGATGGACTGAAGCTTTCTTT. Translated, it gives CASSISGTGWTEAFF.

The CDR3: CASSQGSRGPESPVSPLHF. As DNA, the CDR3 is TGCGCCAGCAGCCAAGGGTCGCGGGGACCGGAAAGCCCGGTCTCACCCCTCCACTTT. V and J are TRBV4-1 and TRBJ1-6, with D possibly TRBD1 on 5 matching bases. The CDR3 sequence is 19 residues long. V dropped 1 base and J dropped 10 bases, with 26 bases sitting between them. CDR1 MGHRA and CDR2 YSYEKL come from the germline V gene.